The rows below give T cell receptor beta chains drawn from one sample of a study of T cell responses to AZD1222 COVID-19 vaccine. Assay: immunoSEQ multiplex PCR; the TCRdb copy retains only in-frame clones and omits some. The table for this sample gives around 150,000 clones. Sequencing was performed on peripheral blood. The source of these receptors is an adult in good health. Both conserved end residues are part of each CDR3. The order of the fields is D gene, J gene, V gene, CDR3 DNA, CDR3 protein. D genes are given only for firm matches.

D gene: TRBD1; J gene: TRBJ2-2; V gene: TRBV15; CDR3 DNA: TGTGCCACCAGCAGGCCTCCGGACAGGGGGACTTGGAACACCGGGGAGCTGTTTTTT; CDR3 protein: CATSRPPDRGTWNTGELFF
D gene: TRBD1; J gene: TRBJ2-7; V gene: TRBV28; CDR3 DNA: TGTGCCAGCAGCCCCGCCGGGACAGGGGGCAAAGAGCAGTACTTC; CDR3 protein: CASSPAGTGGKEQYF
D gene: TRBD2; J gene: TRBJ2-7; V gene: TRBV3-1/TRBV3-2; CDR3 DNA: TGTGCCAGCAGCACTAGCGGGGCCCTGTCCGAGCAGTACTTC; CDR3 protein: CASSTSGALSEQYF
D gene: TRBD2; J gene: TRBJ2-1; V gene: TRBV5-4; CDR3 DNA: TGTGCCAGCAGCTTTCCGGGACTAGCGGGGAGACCTACAGGGAATGAGCAGTTCTTC; CDR3 protein: CASSFPGLAGRPTGNEQFF
D gene: .; J gene: TRBJ1-6; V gene: TRBV7-9; CDR3 DNA: TGTGCCAGCAGCTTATGGAGTTCACCCCTCCACTTT; CDR3 protein: CASSLWSSPLHF
D gene: TRBD1; J gene: TRBJ1-2; V gene: TRBV10-3; CDR3 DNA: TGTGCCATCAGTGGTATGGGACAGGGAAACTATGGCTACACCTTC; CDR3 protein: CAISGMGQGNYGYTF
D gene: TRBD2; J gene: TRBJ2-3; V gene: TRBV9; CDR3 DNA: TGTGCCAGCAGCACGGCTGTCGCGGGGGGAGATACGCAGTATTTT; CDR3 protein: CASSTAVAGGDTQYF
D gene: .; J gene: TRBJ1-4; V gene: TRBV19; CDR3 DNA: TGTGCCAGTAGTACCCCGCATAAAGGCGAGCAGGAAAAACTGTTTTTT; CDR3 protein: CASSTPHKGEQEKLFF
D gene: .; J gene: TRBJ1-3; V gene: TRBV5-5; CDR3 DNA: TGTGCCAGCAGCTTGGGACAGCGAACCTCTGGAAACACCATATATTTT; CDR3 protein: CASSLGQRTSGNTIYF
D gene: .; J gene: TRBJ1-3; V gene: TRBV18; CDR3 DNA: TGTGCCAGCTCACCCTCACAAGGAAACACCATATATTTT; CDR3 protein: CASSPSQGNTIYF
D gene: TRBD1; J gene: TRBJ2-5; V gene: TRBV28; CDR3 DNA: TGTGCCAGCAGCAGATCCGGGACAGGGGGAGAGACCCAGTACTTC; CDR3 protein: CASSRSGTGGETQYF
D gene: .; J gene: TRBJ1-4; V gene: TRBV28; CDR3 DNA: TGTGCCAGCAGGGGGACGACAACTAATGAAAAACTGTTTTTT; CDR3 protein: CASRGTTTNEKLFF
D gene: .; J gene: TRBJ2-3; V gene: TRBV5-1; CDR3 DNA: TGCGCCAGCAGCTCAGAGGGGAGGGGGGCCACAGATACGCAGTATTTT; CDR3 protein: CASSSEGRGATDTQYF
D gene: .; J gene: TRBJ1-1; V gene: TRBV19; CDR3 DNA: TGTGCCAGTAGTATGTTGGGGGGCAGGGGCTCCACTGAAGCTTTCTTT; CDR3 protein: CASSMLGGRGSTEAFF
D gene: .; J gene: TRBJ2-7; V gene: TRBV30; CDR3 DNA: TGTGCCTGGAGTGTAGGGGGAGGGAGCTACGAGCAGTACTTC; CDR3 protein: CAWSVGGGSYEQYF
D gene: .; J gene: TRBJ1-4; V gene: TRBV5-1; CDR3 DNA: TGCGCCAGCAGCTTCTCAGGGGATTGGAATGAAAAACTGTTTTTT; CDR3 protein: CASSFSGDWNEKLFF
D gene: .; J gene: TRBJ2-5; V gene: TRBV2; CDR3 DNA: TGTGCCAGCAGGTTAACAGGGCGGGGAGAGACCCAGTACTTC; CDR3 protein: CASRLTGRGETQYF
D gene: .; J gene: TRBJ1-1; V gene: TRBV30; CDR3 DNA: TGTGCCTGGATTCTCCGACCGTGGATGAACACTGAAGCTTTCTTT; CDR3 protein: CAWILRPWMNTEAFF
D gene: TRBD1; J gene: TRBJ1-2; V gene: TRBV6-5; CDR3 DNA: TGTGCCAGCACCAAGAGACAGGGGACTGGCTACACCTTC; CDR3 protein: CASTKRQGTGYTF